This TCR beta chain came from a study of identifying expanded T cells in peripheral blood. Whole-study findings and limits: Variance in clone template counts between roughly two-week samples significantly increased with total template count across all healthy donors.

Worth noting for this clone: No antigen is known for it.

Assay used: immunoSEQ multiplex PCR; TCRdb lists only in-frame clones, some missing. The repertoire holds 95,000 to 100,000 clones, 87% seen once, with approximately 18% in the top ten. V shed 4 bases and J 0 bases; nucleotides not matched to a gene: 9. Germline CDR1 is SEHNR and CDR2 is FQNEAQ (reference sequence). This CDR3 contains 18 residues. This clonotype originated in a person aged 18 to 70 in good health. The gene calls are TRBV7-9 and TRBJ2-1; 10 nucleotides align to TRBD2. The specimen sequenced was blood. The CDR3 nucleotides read TGTGCCAGCAGCTCAAACCTGGGACTAGCGCCCTCCTACAATGAGCAGTTCTTC. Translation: CASSSNLGLAPSYNEQFF. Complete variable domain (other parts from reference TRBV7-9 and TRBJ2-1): DTGVSQNPRHKITKRGQNVTFRCDPISEHNRLYWYRQTLGQGPEFLTYFQNEAQLEKSRLLSDRFSAERPKGSFSTLEIQRTEQGDSAMYLCASSSNLGLAPSYNEQFFGPGTRLTVL.